This TCR beta chain was retrieved from a study of blood T cell repertoires in COVID-19. This table comes from immunoSEQ multiplex PCR, and its TCRdb copy is limited to in-frame clones, with some not included. In the table there are about 26,000 clones, 70% to 90% of which are singletons. The CDR3 runs 17 residues. CDR1 and CDR2 (germline): SGHTA, FQGNSA. Trimming cost V 1 base and J 6 bases; bases outside gene matches: 10. The sample holds one count of this clone. The sequence was collected from a woman over 75 with COVID-19, enrolled during active disease. J is TRBJ2-7 and V is TRBV7-2; 12 bases align to TRBD2. Sequencing input: peripheral blood. CDR3 nucleotides: TGTGCCAGCAGCTTAGGCCTAGCGGGGGGGCCGGGTGGCGAGCAGTACTTC. Encoded protein: CASSLGLAGGPGGEQYF.